The subject of this entry is one TCR beta chain. Its antigen is as yet unknown. A universal primer site and UMIs were added as TCR cDNA was made by 5'RACE template switching. MiXCR was run by TCRdb on the 5' RACE reads, yielding one entry per CDR3 protein. The sample has roughly 500,000 distinct CDR3 sequences, about 19% seen once. This sample is drawn from a study of T cells after yellow fever vaccination. Study information: Fractions low in cell number were prepared with SMART-Seq v4 Ultra Low Input. The study, taken as a whole, reports: Contamination by abundant bulk-population clonotypes could be present in FACS-sorted repertoires.

The CDR3 covers 21 residues. Unmatched junction bases numbered 19, after V lost 3 bases and J lost 6 bases. Germline V gene data show CDR1 as LNHDA and CDR2 as SQIVND (reference sequence). The material sequenced was PBMCs, taken 15 days after the yellow fever booster vaccination. This chain joins TRBV19 and TRBJ2-2; 13 bases map to TRBD2. The TCR sequence derives from a man aged 30-40 years who received the YFV17D yellow fever vaccine. The CDR3 bases are TGTGCCAGTAGTATTGCCCCCACCGCGAGGACTAGCGGGAGACGGGCCGGGGAGCTGTTTTTT. Amino acid sequence: CASSIAPTARTSGRRAGELFF.